One sample yielded the 9 T cell receptor beta chains listed below, sequenced in a study of T cell repertoires in aging, cancer and after chemotherapy. Rearranged V-D-J TRB sequences were amplified with a mixed TRB-A/B primer pool. TCRdb called the multiplex PCR reads again in MiXCR, with one record for every CDR3 protein. Of approximately 1,800 distinct CDR3 sequences in the sample, roughly 30% were seen once. Peripheral blood genomic DNA, not sorted cells or RNA, was the template. Source material: blood. The receptors derive from a human donor with a blood cancer. The donor label of this sample is uncertain.

V usage is TRBV20-1 and J usage is TRBJ1-5, with 8 bases identical to TRBD1. Unmatched junction bases numbered 7, after V lost 6 bases and J lost 3 bases. The CDR3 totals 14 residues. Germline V lookup: CDR1 DFQATT, CDR2 SNEGSKA (reference sequence). The CDR3 here is CSATTGGYNQPQHF. The DNA for the CDR3 is TGCAGTGCAACTACAGGGGGGTACAATCAGCCCCAGCATTTT.

This clonotype is labeled medium-sized. This chain joins TRBV27 and TRBJ2-1; D is possibly TRBD2 (6 bases). The CDR3 totals 14 residues. V was shortened by 5 bases and J by 8 bases, with 16 bases between the two germline ends. Germline CDR1 is MNHEY and CDR2 is SMNVEV (reference sequence). In DNA form, the CDR3 reads TGTGCCAGCAGTCCGACGCGACTAGTTGATGAGCAGTTCTTC. It is translated as CASSPTRLVDEQFF.

The CDR3 is CACARGAGELFF. Written as DNA, the CDR3 is TGTGCCTGCGCGAGGGGTGCCGGGGAGCTGTTTTTT. The chain combines TRBV30 with TRBJ2-2, with D perhaps TRBD1 or TRBD2 (5 bases each). The CDR3 sequence is 12 residues long. V shed 6 bases and J shed 6 bases, with 11 bases lying between them. Germline loops: CDR1 GTSNPN, CDR2 SVGIG (reference sequence).

The chain recombines TRBV6-2 or TRBV6-3 with TRBJ2-1, with 11 bases lining up with TRBD2. This CDR3 has 14 amino acids. Trimming took 6 bases from V and 8 from J; bases not matched to a gene: 6. CDR1 MNHEY and CDR2 SVGEGT come from the germline V gene. In DNA, the CDR3 is TGTGCCAGCAGGGTAACTAGCGGGAGTCATGAGCAGTTCTTC. Translation gives CASRVTSGSHEQFF.

The rearrangement joins TRBV15 to TRBJ1-4, with D perhaps TRBD1 (6 bases). The V end lost 0 bases, the J end lost 8 bases, and 13 bases lay between the germline ends. Germline CDR1 is LNHNV and CDR2 is YYDKDF (reference sequence). This CDR3 has 15 amino acids. The chain's CDR3 is CATSRDRGIEEKLFF. The CDR3 DNA sequence: TGTGCCACCAGCAGAGATAGGGGGATTGAGGAAAAACTGTTTTTT.

This sequence joins TRBV5-4 and TRBJ2-1, with D unresolved. The CDR3 runs 16 residues. V was cut by 4 bases and J by 8 bases, with 22 bases left in between. Germline values: CDR1 SGHNT, CDR2 YYREEE (reference sequence). In DNA form, the CDR3 reads TGTGCCAGCAGCCAAGAGAGTAGTTTAACAAACGATGAGCAGTTCTTC. This codes for CASSQESSLTNDEQFF.

A few counts support this clonotype. The chain carries TRBV20-1 and TRBJ1-5; no clear D gene. In germline, CDR1 is DFQATT, CDR2 SNEGSKA (reference sequence). Trimming pared 4 bases from V and 3 bases from J, leaving 10 bases between. The CDR3 is 13 amino acids. DNA for the CDR3: TGCAGTGCTAAGGCCGACCTCAATCAGCCCCAGCATTTT. It encodes CSAKADLNQPQHF.

This clonotype is large (0.1 to 1%). The genes are TRBV19 and TRBJ2-1; 8 nucleotides line up with TRBD2. CDR1 and CDR2 (germline): LNHDA, SQIVND (reference sequence). The CDR3 spans 15 residues. Trimming cost V 3 bases and J 8 bases; bases outside gene matches: 9. The CDR3 region is CASSIPGTSFHEQFF. CDR3 sequence (DNA): TGTGCCAGTAGTATTCCTGGGACTAGTTTTCATGAGCAGTTCTTC.

This chain connects TRBV20-1 to TRBJ1-6, with TRBD1 identical over 10 bases. CDR1 and CDR2 (germline): DFQATT, SNEGSKA (reference sequence). V gave up 6 bases and J gave up 7 bases; unmatched junction bases: 3. The CDR3 consists of 13 residues. The CDR3 region is CSAAGQGNSPLHF. The CDR3, as DNA: TGCAGTGCCGCGGGACAGGGGAATTCACCCCTCCACTTT.